These 21 T cell receptor beta chains share one sample of origin, sequenced in a study of cytomegalovirus exposure and HLA in healthy donors. A multiplex PCR was run with 60 Vbeta primers and 13 Jbeta primers. The assay was immunoSEQ multiplex PCR, and TCRdb's table has in-frame clones only and misses some. The table lists hundreds of thousands of clones, approximately 84% of them singletons, with 0.55% to 0.7% in the top ten. The source material was PBMCs. The source of these receptors is a middle-aged woman in good health and CMV-seronegative.

DNA for the CDR3: TGTGCCAGCAGCTTCAATACAGATACGCAGTATTTT. It encodes CASSFNTDTQYF. The chain combines TRBV7-2 with TRBJ2-3; no reliable D call. Germline assignment: CDR1 SGHTA and CDR2 FQGNSA. V was cut by 3 bases and J by 3 bases, with 4 bases left in between. The CDR3 runs to 12 residues.

The gene calls are TRBV10-3 and TRBJ1-4, with 7 bases identical to TRBD1. V was pared by 10 bases and J by 8 bases, with 7 bases of the junction left unmatched. CDR3 length: 12 amino acids. Germline V gene sequence: CDR1 ENHRY, CDR2 SYGVKD. Here the CDR3 reads CATKGAPEKLFF. CDR3 DNA sequence: TGTGCCACAAAGGGGGCGCCCGAAAAACTGTTTTTT.

The J gene is TRBJ1-2, the V gene TRBV6-1, with a possible D match to TRBD1 (5 bases). V gave up 5 bases and J gave up 3 bases, with 10 bases separating them. The CDR3 spans 13 residues. Germline V lookup: CDR1 MNHNS, CDR2 SASEGT. CDR3 residues: CASSTDRYYGYTF. In DNA, the CDR3 is TGTGCCAGCAGTACTGACAGATACTATGGCTACACCTTC.

The table lists this clone with a few counts. V and J are TRBV29-1 and TRBJ2-1; tentative D call: TRBD2 (6 bases). Trimming pared 2 bases from V and 1 base from J, leaving 9 bases between. The CDR3 length is 14 residues. CDR1 SQVTM and CDR2 ANQGSEA come from the germline V gene. CDR3 amino acids: CSVERGDSYNEQFF. The CDR3 region has the DNA TGCAGCGTTGAACGCGGGGATTCCTACAATGAGCAGTTCTTC.

This chain uses TRBV18 with TRBJ1-1; the D is unclear. Per germline, CDR1 KGHSH and CDR2 LQKENI. The CDR3 has 11 residues. V lost 6 bases and J lost 5, with 7 bases in between. The CDR3 region is CASSLATEAFF. The CDR3, as DNA: TGTGCCAGCTCCCTAGCTACTGAAGCTTTCTTT.

The chain joins TRBV7-2 to TRBJ2-7; D is unresolved. The CDR3 is made up of 12 amino acids. V was trimmed by 1 base and J by 7 bases, leaving 8 bases between them. Germline loops: CDR1 SGHTA, CDR2 FQGNSA. The CDR3 loop is CASSLGTGEQYF. DNA of the CDR3: TGTGCCAGCAGCTTAGGTACGGGTGAGCAGTACTTC.

The chain carries TRBV30 and TRBJ2-7; 7 positions agree with TRBD1. The germline V gene has CDR1 GTSNPN and CDR2 SVGIG (reference sequence). The CDR3 sequence is 13 residues long. V dropped 1 base and J dropped 1; count of bases not matched to a gene: 1. Written as DNA, the CDR3 is TGTGCCTGGAGTGGACAGGGTTCCTACGAGCAGTACTTC. Residues: CAWSGQGSYEQYF.

This chain connects TRBV11-3 to TRBJ1-1; 8 bases map to TRBD1. The CDR3 contains 16 residues. J gave up 5 bases and V 5 bases, and 13 bases lay outside the gene matches. Germline V lookup: CDR1 SGHNT, CDR2 YENEEA. The CDR3 DNA reads TGTGCCAGCAGCCCACAGGGGGGAAGGGGATATACTGAAGCTTTCTTT. It specifies CASSPQGGRGYTEAFF.

The rearrangement links TRBV27 to TRBJ2-7, with 10 bases matching TRBD1. The V gene's germline CDR1 is MNHEY and CDR2 SMNVEV (reference sequence). Trimming cost V 3 bases and J 2 bases; bases outside gene matches: 4. The CDR3 contains 15 residues. The CDR3 bases are TGTGCCAGCAGTTTTCTAGGACAGGGGGCCTACGAGCAGTACTTC. Translated: CASSFLGQGAYEQYF.

The DNA for the CDR3 is TGTGCCAGCAGTTACACTAGCCACAATGAGCAGTTCTTC. Its protein is CASSYTSHNEQFF. The chain combines TRBV27 with TRBJ2-1; D is perhaps TRBD2 (6 bases). The ends were cut back, 4 bases at V and 5 bases at J, with 9 bases in the middle. Germline loops: CDR1 MNHEY, CDR2 SMNVEV (reference sequence). The CDR3 length is 13 residues.

Only one count was recorded for this clone. This chain connects TRBV29-1 to TRBJ2-1; D gene ambiguous. The CDR3 has 13 amino acids. Trimming took 5 bases from V and 0 from J, leaving 8 bases between them. The V gene's germline CDR1 is SQVTM and CDR2 ANQGSEA. CDR3 DNA: TGCAGCGTTCAGGTGAGCTCCTACAATGAGCAGTTCTTC. Translated: CSVQVSSYNEQFF.

The genes are TRBV6-1 and TRBJ1-2; 9 bases fit TRBD1. Germline loops: CDR1 MNHNS, CDR2 SASEGT. The CDR3 loop spans 13 amino acids. With V trimmed by 5 bases and J by 8 bases, 6 bases remained unmatched. The CDR3 sequence is CASSLQGARGYTF. The CDR3 DNA is TGTGCCAGCAGTTTACAGGGGGCGCGGGGCTACACCTTC.

This clone was counted only a few times. Other DNA sequences of this sample code for an identical CDR3. The CDR3 loop is CASSLRGTEAFF. The CDR3 nucleotides are TGCGCCAGCAGCTTGAGGGGTACTGAAGCTTTCTTT. The chain uses TRBV5-1 and TRBJ1-1; possible D gene TRBD1, 5 bases. V was cut by 1 base and J by 5 bases, with 6 bases left in between. CDR1 and CDR2 (germline): SGHRS, YFSETQ. This CDR3 region has 12 residues.

This chain links TRBV6-6 with TRBJ2-3; 8 nucleotides agree with TRBD2. Germline assignment: CDR1 MNHNY and CDR2 SVGAGI (reference sequence). The V gene end was trimmed by 6 bases and the J gene end by 5 bases; junction bases not matched to a gene: 13. This CDR3 region has 16 residues. CDR3 protein: CASSRTSGAGGDTQYF. The CDR3 DNA is TGTGCCAGCAGCCGGACTAGTGGGGCGGGAGGAGATACGCAGTATTTT.

This sequence joins TRBV6-1 and TRBJ1-1; TRBD1 is a possible D gene (6 bases). CDR3 length: 15 residues. Trimming shortened V by 7 bases and J by 4 bases, and 19 bases separated the two germline ends. Germline V CDR1 and CDR2: MNHNS, SASEGT. This CDR3 reads CASTPSERGSTEAFF. Written as DNA, the CDR3 is TGTGCCAGCACCCCGAGTGAGAGGGGGAGCACTGAAGCTTTCTTT.

The chain employs TRBV6-1 and TRBJ1-1; 8 nucleotides line up with TRBD1. Per the germline V gene, CDR1 is MNHNS and CDR2 is SASEGT. The CDR3 is 14 amino acids. V trimming: 6 bases; J trimming: 12 bases; junction bases outside the gene matches: 15. The CDR3 here is CASRVTIGDRKTFF. The DNA for the CDR3 is TGTGCCAGCAGAGTCACTATAGGGGACAGGAAAACTTTCTTT.

The V gene is TRBV25-1, the J gene TRBJ2-3; 7 bases are shared with TRBD2. Looked up from germline, CDR1 is MGHDK and CDR2 is SYGVNS. Trimming at V came to 2 bases and at J to 5 bases, leaving 10 bases not matched to a gene. The CDR3 loop spans 16 amino acids. This CDR3 reads CASSETRPGGLDTQYF. The CDR3, as DNA: TGTGCCAGCAGTGAAACCCGGCCGGGGGGTTTAGATACGCAGTATTTT.

The CDR3 DNA sequence: TGTGCCAGCGGCCGGGACAGGGGTTACGAGCAGTACTTC. Translated: CASGRDRGYEQYF. This rearrangement joins TRBV27 to TRBJ2-7, with 10 bases that match TRBD1. Germline lookup yields CDR1 MNHEY and CDR2 SMNVEV (reference sequence). The CDR3 runs to 13 residues. The ends lost 8 bases at V and 4 bases at J; junction bases unmatched: 5.

This clone is a singleton in its sample. The chain employs TRBV14 and TRBJ1-1; 8 bases fit TRBD1. The CDR3 loop spans 14 amino acids. The J segment lost 6 bases and the V segment lost 6 bases, leaving 9 bases of the junction unmatched. Germline CDR1 and CDR2: SGHDN and FVKESK. The CDR3 DNA is TGTGCCAGCAGTGCCAGACAGGGGCGGGCTGAAGCTTTCTTT. Translating it yields CASSARQGRAEAFF.

The sample holds a few counts of this clone. The V call is TRBV5-6, the J call TRBJ1-4; D unclear. CDR1 is SGHDT, CDR2 YYEEEE, per germline. Trimming stripped 3 bases from V and 5 bases from J, with 5 bases between. This CDR3 is 12 amino acids long. The CDR3 sequence is CASSSLNEKLFF. The CDR3 DNA follows: TGTGCCAGCAGCTCACTCAATGAAAAACTGTTTTTT.

The gene calls are TRBV9 and TRBJ2-3, with 9 bases lining up with TRBD2. Germline V CDR1 and CDR2: SGDLS, YYNGEE. With V trimmed by 0 bases and J by 6 bases, 5 bases remained unmatched. This CDR3 region has 15 residues. In DNA, the CDR3 is TGTGCCAGCAGCGTAGGGGGACTAGCATCTGATACGCAGTATTTT. It is translated as CASSVGGLASDTQYF. Together with reference TRBV9 and TRBJ2-3, the CDR3 gives the full variable domain: DSGVTQTPKHLITATGQRVTLRCSPRSGDLSVYWYQQSLDQGLQFLIQYYNGEERAKGNILERFSAQQFPDLHSELNLSSLELGDSALYFCASSVGGLASDTQYFGPGTRLTVL.